These 18 T cell receptor beta chains were sequenced from one sample in a study of T cells after posttransplantation cyclophosphamide. Profiled with immunoSEQ multiplex PCR; TCRdb holds only in-frame clones, not every one. The table shows fewer than 55,000 clones, with approximately 94% occurring only once. The sample comprised PBMCs. All receptors come from a woman in her twenties or thirties in good health and a related stem cell transplant donor.

This chain joins TRBV9 and TRBJ2-7; 10 bases line up with TRBD1. The CDR3 has 14 residues. The V gene end was trimmed by 2 bases and the J gene end by 2 bases; junction bases not matched to a gene: 1. Germline V lookup: CDR1 SGDLS, CDR2 YYNGEE. The CDR3 protein is CASSVGTGAYEQYF. The CDR3 coding sequence is TGTGCCAGCAGCGTCGGGACAGGGGCCTACGAGCAGTACTTC.

V gene TRBV10-3 combines with J gene TRBJ2-2, with a weak D call TRBD2 (5 bases). CDR1 and CDR2 (germline): ENHRY, SYGVKD. This CDR3 is built from 17 residues. V shed 3 bases and J shed 1 base, with 15 bases lying between them. CDR3 DNA sequence: TGTGCCATCAGTGACAACGCCGGAGGAGGGAACACCGGGGAGCTGTTTTTT. Protein: CAISDNAGGGNTGELFF.

The chain has TRBV6-5 and TRBJ2-7; 11 bases fit TRBD1. After removal of 6 bases from V and 5 bases from J, the junction contained 9 bases not matched to a gene. CDR3 length: 15 amino acids. Germline V gives CDR1 MNHEY, CDR2 SVGAGI. CDR3 bases: TGTGCCAGCAGCTATCGGACAGGGGGCCGAAACGAGCAGTACTTC. Protein product: CASSYRTGGRNEQYF.

The CDR3 here is CASSSVLGGSPLHF. The CDR3 coding sequence is TGCGCCAGCAGCTCGGTCTTAGGGGGTTCACCCCTCCACTTT. The chain has TRBV5-1 and TRBJ1-6; possibly TRBD1 for D (6 bases). The CDR3 runs to 14 residues. The V end was cut by 3 bases, the J end by 9 bases, with 13 bases between. CDR1 SGHRS and CDR2 YFSETQ come from the germline V gene.

CDR3 DNA: TGCGCCAGCAGCCAAGAGGCGGGGCCCCCCTACGAGCAGTACTTC. Translated: CASSQEAGPPYEQYF. This chain connects TRBV4-3 to TRBJ2-7, with a possible D match to TRBD2 (6 bases). The V gene's germline CDR1 is LGHNA and CDR2 YSLEER. The CDR3 extends over 15 amino acids. Trimming took 0 bases from V and 2 from J, leaving 11 bases between them.

The CDR3 DNA reads TGTGCCAGCAGTTACTCTTTACAGGGGTATGGCTACACCTTC. It codes for CASSYSLQGYGYTF. V is TRBV6-5 and J is TRBJ1-2, with 7 nucleotides matching TRBD1. Germline loops: CDR1 MNHEY, CDR2 SVGAGI. This CDR3 comprises 14 residues. The ends lost 0 bases at V and 5 bases at J; junction bases unmatched: 3.

The chain couples TRBV4-2 to TRBJ2-1, with TRBD2 identical over 8 bases. Trimming took 1 base from V and 1 from J; bases not matched to a gene: 18. CDR1 is LGHNA, CDR2 YNFKEQ, per germline. The CDR3 sequence is 21 residues long. The CDR3 region is CASSQGPGYDRGGRSYNEQFF. CDR3 DNA sequence: TGTGCCAGCAGCCAAGGACCAGGATACGATCGGGGGGGGCGGTCCTACAATGAGCAGTTCTTC.

The chain's CDR3 is CAIGTGGAGNTIYF. The CDR3 coding sequence is TGCGCCATCGGGACAGGGGGCGCCGGAAACACCATATATTTT. This chain links TRBV4-1 with TRBJ1-3; 12 bases are a match to TRBD1. Germline V gives CDR1 MGHRA, CDR2 YSYEKL. Trimming at V came to 10 bases and at J to 4 bases, leaving 5 bases not matched to a gene. The CDR3 extends over 14 amino acids.

The genes are TRBV19 and TRBJ2-6; 7 nucleotides align to TRBD2. CDR3 length: 18 amino acids. In germline, CDR1 is LNHDA, CDR2 SQIVND (reference sequence). V gave up 2 bases and J gave up 2 bases; unmatched junction bases: 9. In DNA, the CDR3 is TGTGCCAGTAGTATACTTGGGGAGGGTTTCCCTGGGGCCAACGTCCTGACTTTC. Residues: CASSILGEGFPGANVLTF.

The chain recombines TRBV14 with TRBJ2-7; D is undetermined. This CDR3 spans 15 amino acids. V gave up 0 bases and J gave up 8 bases, with 17 bases separating them. In germline, CDR1 is SGHDN, CDR2 FVKESK. This chain's CDR3 is CASSQDQIATTKQYF. In nucleotides, the CDR3 is TGTGCCAGCAGCCAAGATCAGATAGCTACTACGAAGCAGTACTTC.

The chain employs TRBV30 and TRBJ2-2; D gene ambiguous. CDR1 is GTSNPN, CDR2 SVGIG, per germline (reference sequence). The CDR3 is 13 residues long. The V end was cut by 5 bases, the J end by 5 bases, with 12 bases between. CDR3 nucleotide sequence: TGTGCCTGGTCCTCAGGCGATACCGGGGAGCTGTTTTTT. Translation gives CAWSSGDTGELFF.

J is TRBJ2-5 and V is TRBV9; 8 bases are shared with TRBD2. V lost 2 bases to trimming and J lost 2 bases; unmatched junction nucleotides: 5. Germline assignment: CDR1 SGDLS and CDR2 YYNGEE. The CDR3 sequence is 15 residues long. The CDR3 here is CASSVAGGNQETQYF. The CDR3 DNA reads TGTGCCAGCAGCGTGGCGGGGGGCAATCAAGAGACCCAGTACTTC.

The chain employs TRBV18 and TRBJ1-1; no clear D. The V and J ends lost 4 bases and 2 bases respectively, with 14 bases between them. This CDR3 spans 15 amino acids. Germline loops: CDR1 KGHSH, CDR2 LQKENI. In DNA, the CDR3 is TGTGCCAGCTCACTAGGAGGCGGGGAAAACACTGAAGCTTTCTTT. Encoded protein: CASSLGGGENTEAFF.

The CDR3 protein is CASSGRHNINGYTF. As DNA, the CDR3 is TGTGCCAGCAGTGGGAGGCACAATATCAATGGCTACACCTTC. The rearrangement joins TRBV21-1 to TRBJ1-2. TRBV21-1 has pseudogene status. The CDR3 covers 14 residues.

The chain carries TRBV9 and TRBJ2-2, with 9 bases that match TRBD1. V shed 4 bases and J 4 bases; nucleotides not matched to a gene: 5. The length of the CDR3 is 15 residues. CDR1 and CDR2 (germline): SGDLS, YYNGEE. The DNA for the CDR3 is TGTGCCAGCAGCCCACAGGGGGCTATCACCGGGGAGCTGTTTTTT. Amino acid sequence: CASSPQGAITGELFF. Together with reference TRBV9 and TRBJ2-2, the CDR3 gives the full variable domain: DSGVTQTPKHLITATGQRVTLRCSPRSGDLSVYWYQQSLDQGLQFLIQYYNGEERAKGNILERFSAQQFPDLHSELNLSSLELGDSALYFCASSPQGAITGELFFGEGSRLTVL.

The V and J genes are TRBV18 and TRBJ2-7, with 8 positions matching TRBD1. Germline lookup yields CDR1 KGHSH and CDR2 LQKENI. The J segment lost 5 bases and the V segment lost 2 bases, leaving 2 bases of the junction unmatched. The CDR3 contains 13 residues. CDR3 nucleotide sequence: TGTGCCAGCTCACCAACACAGGGGGACGAGCAGTACTTC. Translating gives CASSPTQGDEQYF.

This clone was counted a single time. CDR3 residues: CASSGTGTNTDTQYF. CDR3 sequence (DNA): TGTGCCAGCTCAGGGACAGGGACAAACACAGATACGCAGTATTTT. The chain carries TRBV18 and TRBJ2-3; 9 bases agree with TRBD1. The CDR3 has 15 residues. Per the germline V gene, CDR1 is KGHSH and CDR2 is LQKENI. The V segment lost 5 bases and the J segment 2 bases; nucleotides outside the gene matches: 5. Based on the CDR3 plus reference TRBV18 and TRBJ2-3, the full variable domain is NAGVMQNPRHLVRRRGQEARLRCSPMKGHSHVYWYRQLPEEGLKFMVYLQKENIIDESGMPKERFSAEFPKEGPSILRIQQVVRGDSAAYFCASSGTGTNTDTQYFGPGTRLTVL.

CDR3 sequence: CASSLKPSGALSYNEQFF. DNA for the CDR3: TGTGCCAGCAGCTTAAAACCTAGCGGGGCCCTTTCGTACAATGAGCAGTTCTTC. The genes are TRBV7-6 and TRBJ2-1; 9 bases line up with TRBD2. J was trimmed by 4 bases and V by 2 bases; bases with no gene match: 12. The CDR3 totals 18 residues. CDR1 is SGHVS, CDR2 FNYEAQ, per germline.